These 23 T cell receptor beta chains originate from one sample sequenced in a study of T cells in Graves' hyperthyroidism and ophthalmopathy. TCR beta CDR3 regions were amplified from RNA transcripts. Using the HTBI primer set, a first-round RT-PCR was run on the TCR CDR3. TCRdb independently ran MiXCR on the multiplex PCR reads; one entry per CDR3 protein. The sample consists of 340,000 or so distinct CDR3 sequences, approximately 18% of them appearing once. Input material: blood. These receptors were obtained from a woman aged 45-59 years with Graves' hyperthyroidism.

This clonotype came up a few times. The chain joins TRBV20-1 to TRBJ2-5; D is unclear. Germline CDR1 is DFQATT and CDR2 is SNEGSKA (reference sequence). The CDR3 has 14 amino acids. Trimming left V 0 bases short and J 5 bases short, with 13 bases between. CDR3 protein: CSARELGLGETQYF. DNA of the CDR3: TGCAGTGCTAGAGAGCTAGGGCTTGGGGAGACCCAGTACTTC.

This clonotype was counted at least ten times. The genes are TRBV7-8 and TRBJ1-6; no firm D call. CDR1 and CDR2 (germline): SGHVS, FQNEAQ. The CDR3 loop spans 14 amino acids. Trimming took off 1 base at V and 7 bases at J, with 8 bases between the two ends. The CDR3 DNA reads as TGTGCCAGCAGCTTAGGCCAGTCGAATTCACCCCTCCACTTT. Its translation: CASSLGQSNSPLHF.

V gene TRBV6-2 or TRBV6-3 combines with J gene TRBJ1-2; D gene uncertain. Germline V gives CDR1 MNHEY, CDR2 SVGEGT. Trimming shortened V by 6 bases and J by 5 bases, and 13 bases separated the two germline ends. The CDR3 consists of 13 residues. CDR3 nucleotides: TGTGCCAGCAGCAACGGACCCTCGTATGGCTACACCTTC. Its protein is CASSNGPSYGYTF.

The rearrangement joins TRBV18 to TRBJ1-3; D is undetermined. CDR1 KGHSH and CDR2 LQKENI come from the germline V gene. Trimming took 4 bases from V and 0 from J, leaving 10 bases between them. The CDR3 length is 15 residues. The CDR3 DNA is TGTGCCAGCTCACGCGGAGAATTCTCTGGAAACACCATATATTTT. Its protein product is CASSRGEFSGNTIYF. Complete variable domain (other parts from reference TRBV18 and TRBJ1-3): NAGVMQNPRHLVRRRGQEARLRCSPMKGHSHVYWYRQLPEEGLKFMVYLQKENIIDESGMPKERFSAEFPKEGPSILRIQQVVRGDSAAYFCASSRGEFSGNTIYFGEGSWLTVV.

The chain couples TRBV5-4 to TRBJ2-2; D tentatively reads TRBD1 or TRBD2 (5 bases each). The V gene's germline CDR1 is SGHNT and CDR2 YYREEE (reference sequence). The V end lost 6 bases, the J end lost 2 bases, and 11 bases lay between the germline ends. The CDR3 is 14 residues long. CDR3 sequence: CASTHGGNTGELFF. CDR3 in DNA: TGTGCCAGCACCCATGGGGGTAACACCGGGGAGCTGTTTTTT.

CDR3 residues: CASSLVAGQQETQYF. CDR3 coding DNA: TGCGCCAGCAGCTTGGTGGCTGGACAGCAAGAGACCCAGTACTTC. The chain carries TRBV5-1 and TRBJ2-5; TRBD1 is a possible D gene (6 bases). V was trimmed by 0 bases and J by 2 bases, leaving 11 bases between them. CDR3 length: 15 residues. Germline V gene data show CDR1 as SGHRS and CDR2 as YFSETQ.

J is TRBJ1-6 and V is TRBV10-3; 9 bases align to TRBD1. V gave up 6 bases and J gave up 10 bases; unmatched junction bases: 4. This CDR3 comprises 13 residues. Germline V lookup: CDR1 ENHRY, CDR2 SYGVKD. CDR3 in DNA: TGTGCCATCAGGGATACAGGGGGCTCACCCCTCCACTTT. This codes for CAIRDTGGSPLHF.

On this clonotype itself: A much larger clone is a single base away; this may be a read error. V is TRBV11-1 and J is TRBJ2-1, with D maybe TRBD1 (6 bases). Trimming cost V 11 bases and J 3 bases, with 17 bases left between them. The germline V gene has CDR1 SGHAT and CDR2 FQDESV (reference sequence). CDR3 size: 14 residues. For the CDR3, the DNA is TGTGCCGGCAACGCCGGGGACAACTACAATGAGCAGTTCTTC. As protein: CAGNAGDNYNEQFF.

This clonotype was detected only a few times. V is TRBV6-1 and J is TRBJ2-5; TRBD2 agrees at 10 bases. V was pared by 6 bases and J by 4 bases, with 8 bases of the junction left unmatched. This CDR3 comprises 15 residues. Germline V CDR1 and CDR2: MNHNS, SASEGT. The CDR3 reads CASRGQRGGLETQYF. In DNA form, the CDR3 reads TGTGCCAGCAGGGGCCAGCGGGGGGGCCTAGAGACCCAGTACTTC.

The chain has TRBV2 and TRBJ2-2, with 11 positions matching TRBD2. V lost 6 bases to trimming and J lost 5 bases; unmatched junction nucleotides: 8. Germline CDR1 is SNHLY and CDR2 is FYNNEI. This CDR3 region has 16 residues. The CDR3 nucleotides read TGTGCCAGCAGCCAAATAGCGGGGGGGCGTACCGGGGAGCTGTTTTTT. This gives the protein CASSQIAGGRTGELFF.

This clonotype came up a few times. The chain links TRBV9 to TRBJ2-1; 9 nucleotides match TRBD2. In germline, CDR1 is SGDLS, CDR2 YYNGEE. Trimming at V came to 0 bases and at J to 3 bases, leaving 10 bases not matched to a gene. CDR3 length equals 18 residues. CDR3: CASSVEFGRSGSYNEQFF. In nucleotides, the CDR3 is TGTGCCAGCAGCGTAGAGTTTGGCCGTAGCGGGAGCTACAATGAGCAGTTCTTC.

This clonotype was recorded many times. This chain connects TRBV12-3 or TRBV12-4 to TRBJ2-5; D is unclear. CDR3 length: 15 residues. Trimming left V 2 bases short and J 2 bases short, with 12 bases between. The CDR3 DNA reads as TGTGCCAGCAGTTTAAACGGGCGTGGACAAGAGACCCAGTACTTC. Protein: CASSLNGRGQETQYF.

This clonotype was seen a handful of times. J is TRBJ2-1 and V is TRBV7-3, with 7 nucleotides matching TRBD2. Germline-derived CDR1 and CDR2 are SGHTA and FQGTGA. V shed 0 bases, J shed 6 bases, and the junction held 8 bases outside the gene matches. This CDR3 spans 16 amino acids. The CDR3 nucleotides are TGTGCCAGCAGCTTAACAGGGAGGGCCAGTGTCAATGAGCAGTTCTTC. It codes for CASSLTGRASVNEQFF.

This clonotype was found many times. This chain connects TRBV20-1 to TRBJ2-7; 9 nucleotides match TRBD2. Germline CDR1 reads DFQATT; CDR2 reads SNEGSKA (reference sequence). J gave up 5 bases and V 1 base, and 12 bases lay outside the gene matches. CDR3 length: 16 residues. CDR3 bases: TGCAGTGCTAGAGCCTCCACTAGCGGGTTAACTGACGAGCAGTACTTC. This translates into CSARASTSGLTDEQYF.

Many counts were recorded for this clonotype. The chain joins TRBV5-1 to TRBJ2-3; 9 bases align to TRBD2. Looked up from germline, CDR1 is SGHRS and CDR2 is YFSETQ. Losses at the gene ends were 4 bases for V and 8 bases for J; bases not matched to a gene: 14. The CDR3 loop spans 16 amino acids. The CDR3 sequence: CASSVAGVYVVGTQYF. CDR3 DNA sequence: TGCGCCAGCAGCGTAGCGGGAGTCTATGTGGTCGGTACGCAGTATTTT.

This clonotype appeared many times. V usage is TRBV12-3 or TRBV12-4 and J usage is TRBJ2-2; weak D call: TRBD2 (6 bases). The CDR3 is 15 residues long. Trimming stripped 5 bases from V and 4 bases from J, with 14 bases between. The CDR3 nucleotides are TGTGCCAGCAGTCGCTCGGTGGGGGGCACCGGGGAGCTGTTTTTT. This encodes CASSRSVGGTGELFF.

This clonotype has a handful of counts. The chain carries TRBV7-9 and TRBJ1-5; 7 bases agree with TRBD1. In germline, CDR1 is SEHNR, CDR2 FQNEAQ (reference sequence). CDR3 length equals 15 residues. The J segment lost 0 bases and the V segment lost 5 bases, leaving 4 bases of the junction unmatched. The CDR3 sequence: CASSAGTDSNQPQHF. The DNA for the CDR3 is TGTGCCAGCAGCGCCGGGACAGATAGCAATCAGCCCCAGCATTTT.

The J gene is TRBJ1-1, the V gene TRBV6-1, with 9 bases identical to TRBD1. Germline V gene lookup returns CDR1 MNHNS and CDR2 SASEGT. Germline trimming cut 5 bases from V and 1 base from J; bases unmatched to any gene: 5. This CDR3 region has 15 residues. In DNA form, the CDR3 reads TGTGCCAGCAGTCGGCCGGGACAGGGGAACACTGAAGCTTTCTTT. Translated, it gives CASSRPGQGNTEAFF.

This clonotype occurred many times. This chain connects TRBV20-1 to TRBJ2-7; 14 nucleotides align to TRBD2. J lost 3 bases, V lost 5 bases, and 3 bases had no gene match. The CDR3 is 14 residues long. Germline V lookup: CDR1 DFQATT, CDR2 SNEGSKA (reference sequence). The CDR3 DNA reads as TGCAGTGCTGGGACTAGCGGGAGTCACTACGAGCAGTACTTC. Protein sequence: CSAGTSGSHYEQYF.

The chain uses TRBV20-1 and TRBJ2-7, with D tentatively TRBD1 or TRBD2 (5 bases each). The germline gives CDR1 DFQATT, CDR2 SNEGSKA (reference sequence). The CDR3 contains 16 residues. The V gene lost 3 bases and the J gene lost 1 base, with 19 bases spanning the gap. In DNA form, the CDR3 reads TGCAGTGCTAGTCATCCCCGGGACGGCGTTTCCTACGAGCAGTACTTC. This gives the protein CSASHPRDGVSYEQYF.

This chain connects TRBV7-8 to TRBJ2-2, with 8 bases identical to TRBD2. V gave up 2 bases and J gave up 6 bases; unmatched junction bases: 8. The length of the CDR3 is 16 residues. Germline values: CDR1 SGHVS, CDR2 FQNEAQ. CDR3 sequence (DNA): TGTGCCAGCAGCTTACTTCACGGGGGGGGGGCCGGGGAGCTGTTTTTT. Amino acids: CASSLLHGGGAGELFF.

This clonotype has at least ten counts. This chain links TRBV7-8 with TRBJ2-5; TRBD1 matches at 7 bases. The CDR3 spans 14 residues. J lost 5 bases, V lost 5 bases, and 8 bases had no gene match. Per the germline V gene, CDR1 is SGHVS and CDR2 is FQNEAQ. The CDR3 DNA reads as TGTGCCAGCAGCACCCGACAGGGTGGGGAGACCCAGTACTTC. Its translation: CASSTRQGGETQYF.

The chain has TRBV9 and TRBJ1-2; 9 bases agree with TRBD1. There are 15 residues in the CDR3. The V gene's germline CDR1 is SGDLS and CDR2 YYNGEE. J lost 2 bases, V lost 2 bases, and 4 bases had no gene match. CDR3 DNA: TGTGCCAGCAGCGTGGGACAGGGAATGAACTATGGCTACACCTTC. It specifies CASSVGQGMNYGYTF.